A selection of T cell receptor beta chains follows, all from one sample in a study of T cell changes during pregnancy in multiple sclerosis. This table comes from immunoSEQ multiplex PCR, and its TCRdb copy is limited to in-frame clones, with some not included. The sample lists some 63,000 clones, around 90% seen once, with about 0.9% in the top ten. This sample comprised peripheral blood, obtained before pregnancy. Every receptor here comes from a female donor with multiple sclerosis, enrolled in a pregnancy study. CDR3s include the opening cysteine and the closing phenylalanine or tryptophan. Each record gives: CDR3 DNA, CDR3 protein, J gene, D gene, V gene, clone size. The D gene is left open where the match is weak. Clone size appears in some rows only: once, few, many, or a class for an expanded clone.

DNA: TGTGCCAGCAGCCAAGATCGTGATAGCGGGGTGTACAATGAGCAGTTCTTC
CDR3: CASSQDRDSGVYNEQFF
J: TRBJ2-1
D: TRBD2
V: TRBV4-2
size: -

DNA: TGTGCCAGCACGCGGCAGACTAGCGGGGGGTACTTC
CDR3: CASTRQTSGGYF
J: TRBJ2-5
D: TRBD2
V: TRBV2
size: -

DNA: TGTGCCAGTACCCAACCGGGCGCAGGGCAGCCCCAGCATTTT
CDR3: CASTQPGAGQPQHF
J: TRBJ1-5
D: -
V: TRBV19
size: -

DNA: TGTGCCAGCAGCTCCCTCAGGAGGGGGGGGCTTGAGACCCAGTACTTC
CDR3: CASSSLRRGGLETQYF
J: TRBJ2-5
D: -
V: TRBV7-2
size: -

DNA: TGCGCCAGCAGCCCGAGACAGGGGTATGAAAATGAGCAGTTCTTC
CDR3: CASSPRQGYENEQFF
J: TRBJ2-1
D: TRBD1
V: TRBV4-3
size: -

DNA: TGCGCCAGTGTACAGGGGGCGAAGGGCTACACCTTC
CDR3: CASVQGAKGYTF
J: TRBJ1-2
D: TRBD1
V: TRBV10-2
size: -

DNA: TGTGCCAGTAGTATTAATAGACAGGGGAATGGCTACACCTTC
CDR3: CASSINRQGNGYTF
J: TRBJ1-2
D: TRBD1
V: TRBV19
size: -

DNA: TGTGCCAGCAGCCTTCGGACAGGGGGGGGCGAGCAGTACTTC
CDR3: CASSLRTGGGEQYF
J: TRBJ2-7
D: TRBD1
V: TRBV7-2
size: -

DNA: TGTGCCAGCAGTCCCTCGGCCACGTCCGGGAACATTCAGTACTTC
CDR3: CASSPSATSGNIQYF
J: TRBJ2-4
D: -
V: TRBV6-5
size: few

DNA: TGCGCCAGCAGCCAAGGCGAGACAGGGCATTCACCCCTCCACTTT
CDR3: CASSQGETGHSPLHF
J: TRBJ1-6
D: TRBD1
V: TRBV4-1
size: -

DNA: TGTGCCAGCAGTTCCCCTTTACGGGGAATGTATGGCTACACCTTC
CDR3: CASSSPLRGMYGYTF
J: TRBJ1-2
D: -
V: TRBV6-5
size: once

DNA: TGTGCCAGCAGTTGGTTGGCCTTGGCCCGCACTGAAGCTTTCTTT
CDR3: CASSWLALARTEAFF
J: TRBJ1-1
D: -
V: TRBV6-5
size: -

DNA: TGTGCCAGCAGCTCCTTAACAGATACGCAGTATTTT
CDR3: CASSSLTDTQYF
J: TRBJ2-3
D: -
V: TRBV7-6
size: -

DNA: TGTGCCAGCAGCTTACGCCCCTTGAAGCAGAACACTGAAGCTTTCTTT
CDR3: CASSLRPLKQNTEAFF
J: TRBJ1-1
D: -
V: TRBV13
size: many

DNA: TGTGCCAGCAGCTTCGACTCGGGTCGAAACTACAATGAGCAGTTCTTC
CDR3: CASSFDSGRNYNEQFF
J: TRBJ2-1
D: -
V: TRBV7-2
size: -

DNA: TGTGCCAGCGCGGAGGGGCTAGCGGGGGGGCTGCAGCAGTTCTTC
CDR3: CASAEGLAGGLQQFF
J: TRBJ2-1
D: TRBD2
V: TRBV6-4
size: -

DNA: TGTGCCAGCAGTGCAGCAGCGGGGGGGCCAAAGGGGCAGTATTTT
CDR3: CASSAAAGGPKGQYF
J: TRBJ2-3
D: TRBD2
V: TRBV6-4
size: -

DNA: TGTGCCAGCAGCACCCGGCCGCCGGGAACCTACGAGCAGTACTTC
CDR3: CASSTRPPGTYEQYF
J: TRBJ2-7
D: -
V: TRBV7-8
size: -

DNA: TGTGCCAGCAGTTACTCTGCGACAGGGGAGAACTATGGCTACACCTTC
CDR3: CASSYSATGENYGYTF
J: TRBJ1-2
D: TRBD1
V: TRBV6-5
size: -

DNA: TGTGCCAGCTCACCCGCGGGAGGGGCCTATGGCTACACCTTC
CDR3: CASSPAGGAYGYTF
J: TRBJ1-2
D: -
V: TRBV18
size: few

DNA: TGTGCCAGCAGGGCCAGTTTTAGCAATCAGCCCCAGCATTTT
CDR3: CASRASFSNQPQHF
J: TRBJ1-5
D: -
V: TRBV6-5
size: few

DNA: TGCGCCAGCAGCTCCGGGACTCCCGAGACCCAGTACTTC
CDR3: CASSSGTPETQYF
J: TRBJ2-5
D: -
V: TRBV5-1
size: -

DNA: TGTGCCTGGAGTGTAACGCCTACAGGGGGCAGGACTGAAGCTTTCTTT
CDR3: CAWSVTPTGGRTEAFF
J: TRBJ1-1
D: TRBD1
V: TRBV30
size: -

DNA: TGTGCCAGCAGGGACAGGGGTATCTATGGCTACACCTTC
CDR3: CASRDRGIYGYTF
J: TRBJ1-2
D: TRBD1
V: TRBV6-5
size: once

DNA: TGTGCCATCTCGGGACAGGGACCCTACGAGCAGTACTTC
CDR3: CAISGQGPYEQYF
J: TRBJ2-7
D: TRBD1
V: TRBV10-3
size: -